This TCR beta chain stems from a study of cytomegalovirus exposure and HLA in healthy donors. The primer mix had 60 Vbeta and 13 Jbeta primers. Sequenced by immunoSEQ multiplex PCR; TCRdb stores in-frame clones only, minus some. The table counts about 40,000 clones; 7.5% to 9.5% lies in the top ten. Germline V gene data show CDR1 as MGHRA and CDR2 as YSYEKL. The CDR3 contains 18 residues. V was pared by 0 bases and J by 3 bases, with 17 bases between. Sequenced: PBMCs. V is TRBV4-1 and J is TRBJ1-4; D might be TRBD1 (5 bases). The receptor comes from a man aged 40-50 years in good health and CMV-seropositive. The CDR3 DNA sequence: TGCGCCAGCAGCCAAGATGGGTCGACAGTCGCAGCTAATGAAAAACTGTTTTTT. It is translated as CASSQDGSTVAANEKLFF.